The source of this T cell receptor (beta chain) is a study of blood T cell repertoires in COVID-19 (TCRdb year 2020). For context, the study as a whole: The collaborator samples originated in the United States, Italy and Spain and spanned the acute and convalescent phases of COVID-19. The prospective study material was composed of cDNA or gDNA derived from T cells, B-cell-depleted T cells, or PBMCs. Deeply sampled blood TCRbeta repertoires from subjects exposed to, actively infected with, or recovered from COVID-19 were included in the dataset. The repertoires were released in a freely available public database meant as a resource for research on the immune response to SARS-CoV-2. The samples were drawn from the first 160 participants of the ongoing ImmuneRACE study and from some 1,300 subjects provided by 6 global collaborators. A de-identified subject ID, COVID-19 status, age in years and sex were almost always included in the sample metadata. HLA class I and class II types, where available, came from metadata supplied by the sample provider rather than from assay-based typing. Findings and caveats that apply to the study as a whole: How much clinical and demographic metadata was included differed by source and by participant, and the metadata was provided uncurated.

In regard to this clone: Its antigen target is currently unknown. One base away there is no much larger clone; base qualities are not given.

Each collaborating institution followed its own protocols to collect whole blood in K2EDTA tubes. For TCRbeta analysis, collaborators shipped samples in one of three forms: frozen whole blood, isolated PBMCs, or DNA extracted from either of those sample types. Sequences SGDLS (CDR1) and YYNGEE (CDR2) are obtained from the germline V gene. V lost 3 bases and J lost 5 bases, and the count of bases not matched to a germline gene is 8. From the cysteine through the phenylalanine, the CDR3 covers 15 amino acids. The read is trimmed to its CDR3 DNA, 45 bases read in frame from base 1. The immunoSEQ Assay, a bias-controlled multiplex PCR, was used to amplify TCRbeta CDR3 regions from genomic DNA. In the paper's pipeline: Nucleated cell counts per sample were estimated from amplification of reference gene primers within the assay. Sequence reads were collapsed and filtered to measure the absolute abundance of every unique TCRbeta CDR3 rearrangement. For each sample, productive Simpson clonality was calculated by taking the square root of Simpson's diversity index across productive rearrangements. This immuneACCESS table, as held by TCRdb, lists in-frame sequences with V and J called but not all clones. Of the missing ones, under half trace to an unresolved V gene in checked studies; the others have no known cause. For V, J and clone size, that table is used; D and trimming come from the DNA. Present in this sample are around 89,000 clones, around 88% of which were seen just once. The top ten hold 0.47% of the sample.

Sequencing was carried out using peripheral blood. This clonotype was obtained from a man aged 60-69 years with acute or convalescent COVID-19. The chain is encoded by TRBV9 joined to TRBJ2-1, with 7 junctional bases fitting TRBD2. The DNA sequence follows: TGTGCCAGCAGCGCACCGGGACTACACAACAATGAGCAGTTCTTC. It codes for CASSAPGLHNNEQFF. The full variable domain, completed from the reference TRBV9 and TRBJ2-1 proteins outside the CDR3, reads DSGVTQTPKHLITATGQRVTLRCSPRSGDLSVYWYQQSLDQGLQFLIQYYNGEERAKGNILERFSAQQFPDLHSELNLSSLELGDSALYFCASSAPGLHNNEQFFGPGTRLTVL.